Reported below is one TCR beta chain. Its specificity is not known. The data were taken from a study of CD8 T cells in ankylosing spondylitis. Study-level findings and limits: Within ankylosing spondylitis blood, a TCR beta motif made up of several highly homologous variants appeared to be characteristic.

Quantitative barcoded 5'-RACE was used to prepare TCR beta libraries. A single record per CDR3 protein comes from TCRdb applying MiXCR to the 5' RACE reads. The sample lists nearly 250,000 distinct CDR3 sequences; more than 25% were seen once. V lost 11 bases, J lost 4 bases, and 12 bases lay in between. The CDR3 is made up of 12 amino acids. Looked up from germline, CDR1 is MDHEN and CDR2 is SYDVKM. The genes are TRBV28 and TRBJ2-1; TRBD1 might be the D (5 bases). The clonotype originates from a male donor with ankylosing spondylitis or in good health (not recorded which). Sequenced: blood, either unsorted or a sorted T cell fraction (not recorded which). The CDR3 coding sequence is TGTGCCGCCAACCCAGGGTACAATGAGCAGTTCTTC. This encodes CAANPGYNEQFF. Full variable domain (missing parts from reference TRBV28 and TRBJ2-1): DVKVTQSSRYLVKRTGEKVFLECVQDMDHENMFWYRQDPGLGLRLIYFSYDVKMKEKGDIPEGYSVSREKKERFSLILESASTNQTSMYLCAANPGYNEQFFGPGTRLTVL.